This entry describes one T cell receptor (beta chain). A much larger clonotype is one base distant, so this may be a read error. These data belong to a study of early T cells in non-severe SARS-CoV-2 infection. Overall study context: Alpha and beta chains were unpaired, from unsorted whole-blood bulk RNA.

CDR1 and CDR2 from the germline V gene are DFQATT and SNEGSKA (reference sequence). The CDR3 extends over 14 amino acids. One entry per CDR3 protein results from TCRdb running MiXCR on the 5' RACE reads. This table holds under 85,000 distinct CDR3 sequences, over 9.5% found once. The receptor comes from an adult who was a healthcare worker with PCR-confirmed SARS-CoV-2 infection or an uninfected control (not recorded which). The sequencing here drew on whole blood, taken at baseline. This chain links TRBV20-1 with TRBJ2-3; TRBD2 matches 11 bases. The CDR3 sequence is CSPGTSGPTDTKYF. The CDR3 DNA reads TGCAGCCCAGGGACTAGCGGCCCCACAGATACGAAGTATTTT.